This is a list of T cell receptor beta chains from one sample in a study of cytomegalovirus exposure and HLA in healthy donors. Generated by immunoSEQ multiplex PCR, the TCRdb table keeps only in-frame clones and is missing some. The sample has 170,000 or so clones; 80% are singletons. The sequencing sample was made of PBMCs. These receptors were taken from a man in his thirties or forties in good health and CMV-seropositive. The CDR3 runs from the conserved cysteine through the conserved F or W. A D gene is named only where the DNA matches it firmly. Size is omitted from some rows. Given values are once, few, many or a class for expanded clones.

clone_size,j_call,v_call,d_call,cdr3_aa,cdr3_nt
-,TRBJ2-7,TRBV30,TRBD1,CAWSLDRVYYEQYF,TGTGCCTGGAGCTTAGACAGGGTTTACTACGAGCAGTACTTC
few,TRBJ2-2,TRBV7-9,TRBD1,CASRPQGTGELFF,TGTGCCAGCAGGCCACAGGGGACCGGGGAGCTGTTTTTT
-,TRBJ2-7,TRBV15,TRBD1,CATSRDLSNRGAYEQYF,TGTGCCACCAGCAGAGATCTGTCTAACAGGGGGGCCTACGAGCAGTACTTC
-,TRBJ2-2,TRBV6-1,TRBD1,CASTANRGPTGELFF,TGTGCCAGCACCGCTAACAGGGGGCCGACCGGGGAGCTGTTTTTT
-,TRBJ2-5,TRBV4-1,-,CASSLSPPGGQETQYF,TGCGCCAGCAGCCTTTCCCCTCCCGGGGGACAAGAGACCCAGTACTTC
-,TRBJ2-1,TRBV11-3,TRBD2,CASSLGLAGNNEQFF,TGTGCCAGCAGCTTGGGACTAGCGGGGAACAATGAGCAGTTCTTC
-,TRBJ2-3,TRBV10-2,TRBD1,CASSTGGNTDTQYF,TGCGCCAGCAGTACAGGGGGCAATACAGATACGCAGTATTTT
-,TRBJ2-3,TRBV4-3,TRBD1,CASSHSRGQGADTQYF,TGCGCCAGCAGCCACTCAAGAGGGCAGGGGGCGGATACGCAGTATTTT
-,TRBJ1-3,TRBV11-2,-,CASSLSLGADGNTIYF,TGTGCCAGCAGCTTAAGTCTGGGGGCAGATGGAAACACCATATATTTT
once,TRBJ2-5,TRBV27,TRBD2,CASGKAGIQTQYF,TGTGCCAGCGGAAAAGCGGGAATTCAGACCCAGTACTTC
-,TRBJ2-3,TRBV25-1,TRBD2,CASSEARSGEITDTQYF,TGTGCCAGCAGTGAAGCCCGTAGCGGGGAGATCACAGATACGCAGTATTTT
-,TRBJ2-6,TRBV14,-,CASSDQGSGANVLTF,TGTGCCAGCAGCGACCAGGGTTCGGGGGCCAACGTCCTGACTTTC
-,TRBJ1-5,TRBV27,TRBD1,CASSIGQGNQPQHF,TGTGCCAGCAGTATCGGACAGGGGAATCAGCCCCAGCATTTT
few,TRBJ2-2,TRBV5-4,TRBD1,CASSLRTGKNANTGELFF,TGTGCCAGCAGCTTGCGGACAGGAAAAAACGCGAACACCGGGGAGCTGTTTTTT
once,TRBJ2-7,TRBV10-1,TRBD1,CASSPRYRTGLNEQYF,TGCGCCAGCAGTCCCCGTTATAGGACAGGGTTAAACGAGCAGTACTTC
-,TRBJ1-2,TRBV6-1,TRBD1,CASFLGGASGYTF,TGTGCCAGCTTTCTAGGGGGCGCAAGTGGCTACACCTTC
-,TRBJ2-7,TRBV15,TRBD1,CATSRDRGYEQYF,TGTGCCACCAGCAGGGACAGGGGCTACGAGCAGTACTTC
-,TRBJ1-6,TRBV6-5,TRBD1,CASSQGQSFVALHF,TGTGCCAGCAGCCAGGGACAGAGCTTTGTGGCCCTCCACTTT
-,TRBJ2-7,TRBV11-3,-,CASSLVLSLSYEQYF,TGTGCCAGCAGCTTAGTCCTCTCTCTCTCCTACGAGCAGTACTTC
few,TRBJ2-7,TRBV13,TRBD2,CASSFRPSGYEQYF,TGTGCCAGCAGCTTTCGTCCTAGCGGCTACGAGCAGTACTTC
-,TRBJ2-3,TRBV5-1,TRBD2,CASSLGASGPTDTQYF,TGCGCCAGCAGCTTGGGGGCTAGCGGGCCCACAGATACGCAGTATTTT
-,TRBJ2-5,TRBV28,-,CASTMDWSEETQYF,TGTGCCAGCACCATGGATTGGAGCGAAGAGACCCAGTACTTC
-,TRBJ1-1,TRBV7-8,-,CASSLEAGNTEAFF,TGTGCCAGCAGCTTAGAGGCAGGGAACACTGAAGCTTTCTTT
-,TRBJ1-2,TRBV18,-,CASSPSVRGFYGYTF,TGTGCCAGCTCACCGAGTGTCCGGGGTTTCTATGGCTACACCTTC